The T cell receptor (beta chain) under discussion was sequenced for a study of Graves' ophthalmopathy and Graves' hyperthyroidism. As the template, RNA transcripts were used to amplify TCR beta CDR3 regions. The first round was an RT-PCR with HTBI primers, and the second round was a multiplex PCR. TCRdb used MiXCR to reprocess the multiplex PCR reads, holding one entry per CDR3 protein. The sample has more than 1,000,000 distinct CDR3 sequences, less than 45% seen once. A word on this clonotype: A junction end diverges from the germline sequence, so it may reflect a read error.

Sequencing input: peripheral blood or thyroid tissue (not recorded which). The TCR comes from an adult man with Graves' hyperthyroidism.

CDR3 sequence reads: CASSWRQTADQPQYF. CDR3 DNA sequence: TGCGCCAGCAGCTGGCGACAGACGGCAGATCAGCCCCAGTACTTC. V usage is TRBV7-3 and J usage is TRBJ2-5; perhaps TRBD1 as D (5 bases). The CDR3 spans 15 residues. Germline V gene sequence: CDR1 SGHTA, CDR2 FQGTGA.